What follows are 10 T cell receptor beta chains derived from one specimen sequenced in a study of cytomegalovirus exposure and HLA in healthy donors. The PCR made use of 60 Vbeta and 13 Jbeta primers. Sequenced by immunoSEQ multiplex PCR; TCRdb stores in-frame clones only, minus some. The sample yields 95,000 to 100,000 clones, roughly 79% seen once. Sample: PBMCs. These receptors came from a woman in her thirties or forties in good health and CMV-seronegative.

The chain combines TRBV6-5 with TRBJ2-1; 7 bases agree with TRBD2. Losses at the gene ends were 5 bases for V and 6 bases for J; bases not matched to a gene: 4. Germline V gives CDR1 MNHEY, CDR2 SVGAGI. The CDR3 sequence is 13 residues long. The CDR3 spells CASSEGLTNEQFF. CDR3 nucleotide sequence: TGTGCCAGCAGTGAGGGACTAACCAATGAGCAGTTCTTC.

The chain couples TRBV6-5 to TRBJ2-1; the match to TRBD2 covers 8 bases. Per germline, CDR1 MNHEY and CDR2 SVGAGI. This CDR3 is built from 13 residues. J lost 10 bases, V lost 2 bases, and 4 bases had no gene match. CDR3 nucleotide sequence: TGTGCCAGCAGTTACGCGGGGGGCTTAGAGCAGTTCTTC. Protein product: CASSYAGGLEQFF.

CDR3 sequence reads: CASRDREDSNQPQHF. CDR3 in DNA: TGTGCCAGTAGGGACAGGGAGGATAGCAATCAGCCCCAGCATTTT. The genes are TRBV19 and TRBJ1-5; 8 nucleotides line up with TRBD1. The CDR3 has 15 amino acids. Germline assignment: CDR1 LNHDA and CDR2 SQIVND (reference sequence). V lost 6 bases and J lost 0; bases outside the gene matches: 4.

The chain couples TRBV9 to TRBJ1-1; weak D call: TRBD1 (5 bases). The V gene's germline CDR1 is SGDLS and CDR2 YYNGEE. V lost 2 bases and J 3 bases, leaving 14 bases between the germline ends. The CDR3 is made up of 15 amino acids. DNA for the CDR3: TGTGCCAGCAGCGTTCTTAGGGGTTGGGACACTGAAGCTTTCTTT. This encodes CASSVLRGWDTEAFF. Using reference TRBV9 and TRBJ1-1 for the parts outside the CDR3, the full variable domain is DSGVTQTPKHLITATGQRVTLRCSPRSGDLSVYWYQQSLDQGLQFLIQYYNGEERAKGNILERFSAQQFPDLHSELNLSSLELGDSALYFCASSVLRGWDTEAFFGQGTRLTVV.

The chain combines TRBV27 with TRBJ2-3, with 10 positions matching TRBD2. Germline V gene data show CDR1 as MNHEY and CDR2 as SMNVEV (reference sequence). V dropped 3 bases and J dropped 7; count of bases not matched to a gene: 22. The CDR3 is 20 amino acids. In DNA form, the CDR3 reads TGTGCCAGCAGTTTGGGTACGCACACTAGCGGGAAGATACCGGGGAATACGCAGTATTTT. Encoded protein: CASSLGTHTSGKIPGNTQYF.

The rearrangement links TRBV5-1 to TRBJ2-1; TRBD2 is a possible D gene (5 bases). V shed 3 bases and J shed 6 bases, with 7 bases lying between them. In germline, CDR1 is SGHRS, CDR2 YFSETQ. The CDR3 has 12 residues. The CDR3 here is CASSSGTNEQFF. The CDR3, as DNA: TGCGCCAGCAGCTCGGGAACCAATGAGCAGTTCTTC.

The chain recombines TRBV2 with TRBJ2-1; perhaps TRBD2 as D (6 bases). The CDR3 has 13 amino acids. The germline CDR1 and CDR2 sequences are SNHLY and FYNNEI. V gave up 4 bases and J gave up 12 bases, with 16 bases separating them. CDR3 region: CASSGGGRLVQFF. In DNA, the CDR3 is TGTGCCAGCAGTGGGGGAGGCAGACTTGTGCAGTTCTTC. Variable domain in full (rest from reference TRBV2 and TRBJ2-1): EPEVTQTPSHQVTQMGQEVILRCVPISNHLYFYWYRQILGQKVEFLVSFYNNEISEKSEIFDDQFSVERPDGSNFTLKIRSTKLEDSAMYFCASSGGGRLVQFFGPGTRLTVL.

The chain links TRBV4-1 to TRBJ2-2; 7 positions match TRBD1. Unmatched junction bases numbered 13, after V lost 4 bases and J lost 5 bases. CDR1 is MGHRA, CDR2 YSYEKL, per germline. This CDR3 is built from 17 residues. The CDR3: CASSPSSGTVITGELFF. DNA of the CDR3: TGCGCCAGCAGCCCGTCCTCCGGGACAGTAATTACCGGGGAGCTGTTTTTT.

This clone was seen a single time. The chain joins TRBV6-5 to TRBJ2-7; 8 nucleotides agree with TRBD1. V gave up 5 bases and J gave up 0 bases; unmatched junction bases: 6. CDR3 length: 15 amino acids. The V gene's germline CDR1 is MNHEY and CDR2 SVGAGI. CDR3 amino acids: CASSPGQEPSYEQYF. As DNA, the CDR3 is TGTGCCAGCAGTCCGGGACAGGAGCCCTCCTACGAGCAGTACTTC.

The J gene is TRBJ1-4, the V gene TRBV21-1. TRBV21-1 is designated a pseudogene. The CDR3 loop spans 14 amino acids. CDR3 DNA sequence: TGTGCCAGCAGCAAGAGGCCCACTAATGAAAAACTGTTTTTT. It is translated as CASSKRPTNEKLFF.